These 9 T cell receptor beta chains came from one sample sequenced in a study of blood T cell repertoires in COVID-19. Measured with immunoSEQ multiplex PCR; TCRdb has only the in-frame clones, and not every one. Among a few hundred thousand clones listed, 89% were seen once. Sequencing was done on a sample of peripheral blood. These receptors were obtained from a woman between 35 and 50 years old who had recovered from COVID-19.

The chain uses TRBV28 and TRBJ1-6; TRBD1 might be the D (6 bases). CDR3 length: 12 residues. Between the trimmed V and J ends, which lost 7 bases and 15 bases, there was a span of 16 bases. Per germline, CDR1 MDHEN and CDR2 SYDVKM. This CDR3 reads CASTGAGGHLHF. CDR3 bases: TGTGCCAGCACAGGGGCTGGGGGCCACCTCCACTTT.

The V and J genes are TRBV9 and TRBJ1-5; D remains ambiguous. V gave up 0 bases and J gave up 1 base, with 8 bases separating them. In germline, CDR1 is SGDLS, CDR2 YYNGEE. The CDR3 runs to 15 residues. The CDR3 here is CASSVGGRSNQPQHF. DNA of the CDR3: TGTGCCAGCAGCGTAGGAGGGAGGAGCAATCAGCCCCAGCATTTT. The full variable domain, in which reference TRBV9 and TRBJ1-5 provide the parts outside the CDR3, is DSGVTQTPKHLITATGQRVTLRCSPRSGDLSVYWYQQSLDQGLQFLIQYYNGEERAKGNILERFSAQQFPDLHSELNLSSLELGDSALYFCASSVGGRSNQPQHFGDGTRLSIL.

V is TRBV9 and J is TRBJ2-1; 11 bases map to TRBD2. V trimming: 6 bases; J trimming: 6 bases; junction bases outside the gene matches: 11. Germline values: CDR1 SGDLS, CDR2 YYNGEE. The CDR3 is 16 amino acids. In DNA, the CDR3 is TGTGCCAGCACGTTAACCGGGACTAGCGGAGTCAATGAGCAGTTCTTC. Protein sequence: CASTLTGTSGVNEQFF.

V is TRBV5-6 and J is TRBJ2-3; D is unresolved. The CDR3 runs to 13 residues. Trimming stripped 4 bases from V and 6 bases from J, with 12 bases between. Germline V gives CDR1 SGHDT, CDR2 YYEEEE. The CDR3 region has the DNA TGTGCCAGCAGCATAAACTACGCGGATACGCAGTATTTT. Translated, it gives CASSINYADTQYF. Based on the CDR3 plus reference TRBV5-6 and TRBJ2-3, the full variable domain is DAGVTQSPTHLIKTRGQQVTLRCSPKSGHDTVSWYQQALGQGPQFIFQYYEEEERQRGNFPDRFSGHQFPNYSSELNVNALLLGDSALYLCASSINYADTQYFGPGTRLTVL.

This clone was observed a few times. The chain employs TRBV10-2 and TRBJ1-1; D remains unclear. The length of the CDR3 is 12 residues. Germline lookup yields CDR1 WSHSY and CDR2 SAAADI. V lost 7 bases, J lost 1 base, and 7 bases lay in between. For the CDR3, the DNA is TGCGCCAGCAAGGAGGGGAACACTGAAGCTTTCTTT. Translated, it gives CASKEGNTEAFF.

The rearrangement joins TRBV6-2 or TRBV6-3 to TRBJ2-7; TRBD1 matches 8 bases. Germline CDR1 and CDR2: MNHEY and SVGEGT. CDR3 length equals 15 residues. Trimming removed 0 bases from V and 3 bases from J; junction bases left unmatched: 4. This CDR3 is CASSYSGQAHYEQYV. The DNA of the CDR3 is TGTGCCAGCAGTTACTCGGGACAGGCACACTACGAGCAGTACGTC.

The chain uses TRBV5-1 and TRBJ2-3; 9 bases align to TRBD1. Germline V gene sequence: CDR1 SGHRS, CDR2 YFSETQ. Trimming took 2 bases from V and 4 from J; bases not matched to a gene: 5. This CDR3 is 15 amino acids long. CDR3 amino acids: CASSLQGDRADTQYF. The CDR3 coding sequence is TGCGCCAGCAGCTTACAGGGGGACAGGGCAGATACGCAGTATTTT. Full variable domain (remainder filled in from reference TRBV5-1 and TRBJ2-3): KAGVTQTPRYLIKTRGQQVTLSCSPISGHRSVSWYQQTPGQGLQFLFEYFSETQRNKGNFPGRFSGRQFSNSRSEMNVSTLELGDSALYLCASSLQGDRADTQYFGPGTRLTVL.

V is TRBV11-2 and J is TRBJ2-7; D may be TRBD1 (6 bases). V was cut by 6 bases and J by 0 bases, with 15 bases left in between. In germline, CDR1 is SGHAT, CDR2 FQNNGV. This CDR3 has 15 amino acids. CDR3 sequence: CASRLQGHSSYEQYF. The CDR3, as DNA: TGTGCCAGCAGATTACAGGGACATTCCTCCTACGAGCAGTACTTC.

The chain recombines TRBV21-1 with TRBJ2-1; the table's TRBD2 call for D was not verified on the DNA. TRBV21-1 is an annotated pseudogene. CDR3 length: 15 residues. The CDR3 DNA reads as TGTGCCAGCAGCAGGAGCGGGGGGGCAGGCAATGAGCAGTTCTTC. This codes for CASSRSGGAGNEQFF.